One and the same sample provided the 23 T cell receptor beta chains below, sequenced in a study of blood T cells in healthy people across ages. Alongside a J-beta primer mix, a sample-barcoded 5' primer served in a second PCR lasting roughly 6 to 12 cycles. TCRdb analysed the 5' RACE reads with MiXCR anew, one entry per CDR3 protein. The sample lists roughly 1,500,000 distinct CDR3 sequences; 30% to 40% were seen once. Specimen: blood. All receptors derive from a woman aged 25 to 39 in good health.

This clonotype has a handful of counts. This chain uses TRBV29-1 with TRBJ1-2; tentatively, D is TRBD1 (5 bases). Trimming pared 3 bases from V and 5 bases from J, leaving 22 bases between. This CDR3 has 16 amino acids. Germline-derived CDR1 and CDR2 are SQVTM and ANQGSEA. The CDR3, as DNA: TGCAGCGTTGATGACTCACCAGGGAAGAACGGTTATGGCTACACCTTC. This sequence encodes CSVDDSPGKNGYGYTF.

In its sample, this clonotype was seen many times. This chain joins TRBV7-9 and TRBJ2-7, with 8 positions matching TRBD1. The CDR3 length is 14 residues. In germline, CDR1 is SEHNR, CDR2 FQNEAQ (reference sequence). With 4 bases clipped from V and 4 bases from J, the junction kept 6 bases outside the gene matches. The CDR3 DNA reads TGTGCCAGCAGCTCCAGGGGGCCCGGGTACGAGCAGTACTTC. Translated, it gives CASSSRGPGYEQYF.

This chain connects TRBV20-1 to TRBJ2-7, with D possibly being TRBD1 or TRBD2 (5 bases each). The CDR3 consists of 15 residues. Per the germline V gene, CDR1 is DFQATT and CDR2 is SNEGSKA (reference sequence). The ends were cut back, 0 bases at V and 3 bases at J, with 15 bases in the middle. The CDR3 nucleotides read TGCAGTGCTAGAGATTGGGGGAGATTGAACTACGAGCAGTACTTC. Amino acid sequence: CSARDWGRLNYEQYF.

The genes are TRBV18 and TRBJ1-5; 7 nucleotides match TRBD1. The junction had 3 bases not matched to a gene; V was cut back by 1 base and J by 3 bases. This CDR3 is built from 15 residues. The V gene's germline CDR1 is KGHSH and CDR2 LQKENI. For the CDR3, the DNA is TGTGCCAGCTCACCACTGGGACAGAACAATCAGCCCCAGCATTTT. Translation: CASSPLGQNNQPQHF.

The CDR3 is CSAPSSGGYPNEQYF. The CDR3 DNA is TGCAGTGCGCCATCTAGCGGGGGCTACCCCAATGAGCAGTACTTC. V gene TRBV20-1 combines with J gene TRBJ2-4; 10 bases map to TRBD2. Germline assignment: CDR1 DFQATT and CDR2 SNEGSKA (reference sequence). With V trimmed by 6 bases and J by 13 bases, 18 bases remained unmatched. This CDR3 spans 15 amino acids.

This clonotype was observed a few times. The chain joins TRBV7-8 to TRBJ2-5; D is unclear. The germline V and J ends were trimmed by 1 base and 13 bases, with 13 bases remaining between them. This CDR3 has 12 residues. Germline V gene lookup returns CDR1 SGHVS and CDR2 FQNEAQ. CDR3 sequence (DNA): TGTGCCAGCAGCTTAGAATCCTCAAATCCGTACTTC. This translates into CASSLESSNPYF.

The rearrangement uses TRBV9 and TRBJ2-5; TRBD2 might be the D (6 bases). The V end was cut by 0 bases, the J end by 2 bases, with 14 bases between. CDR3 size: 16 residues. CDR1 and CDR2 (germline): SGDLS, YYNGEE. The CDR3 region is CASSVGGRRAQETQYF. As DNA, the CDR3 is TGTGCCAGCAGCGTAGGTGGGCGGAGGGCACAAGAGACCCAGTACTTC.

The chain combines TRBV5-1 with TRBJ2-1, with 7 positions matching TRBD1. V was pared by 6 bases and J by 9 bases, with 6 bases of the junction left unmatched. This CDR3 comprises 12 residues. Germline V gives CDR1 SGHRS, CDR2 YFSETQ. The CDR3 here is CASTQDRVEQFF. As DNA, the CDR3 is TGCGCCAGCACCCAAGACAGGGTTGAGCAGTTCTTC.

Details on this clonotype: Compared with germline, one end of the junction differs, possibly owing to a read error. The rearrangement joins TRBV7-2 to TRBJ1-1; D remains ambiguous. The CDR3 extends over 20 amino acids. In germline, CDR1 is SGHTA, CDR2 FQGNSA. The CDR3 DNA sequence: TGCGCCAGCAGCTTAAATCCCGTGTATGGCAGAACCACTATGGGCACTGAAGCTTTCTTT. Translation gives CASSLNPVYGRTTMGTEAFF.

This clonotype was seen many times. The chain has TRBV10-3 and TRBJ1-2; 7 bases align to TRBD1. The CDR3 covers 11 residues. CDR1 is ENHRY, CDR2 SYGVKD, per germline. The J segment lost 7 bases and the V segment lost 7 bases, leaving 3 bases of the junction unmatched. This CDR3 reads CAINRDSGYTF. In DNA form, the CDR3 reads TGTGCCATCAACAGGGACAGTGGCTACACCTTC.

J is TRBJ2-5 and V is TRBV20-1; D might be TRBD1 (5 bases). This CDR3 region has 15 residues. The germline V and J ends were trimmed by 3 bases and 2 bases, with 16 bases remaining between them. Germline V CDR1 and CDR2: DFQATT, SNEGSKA (reference sequence). The chain's CDR3 is CSARPRALLQETQYF. CDR3 sequence (DNA): TGCAGTGCTAGGCCCAGGGCCCTTCTGCAAGAGACCCAGTACTTC.

This clonotype has more than one count but fewer than ten. This rearrangement joins TRBV28 to TRBJ2-1; no clear D gene. Germline V CDR1 and CDR2: MDHEN, SYDVKM. The V and J ends lost 2 bases and 12 bases respectively, with 23 bases between them. The CDR3 runs 16 residues. The CDR3 protein is CASSLGLEEVRVGQFF. The CDR3, as DNA: TGTGCCAGCAGTTTAGGCCTAGAAGAAGTTCGGGTTGGGCAGTTCTTC.

This clonotype has just a few counts. The chain is built from TRBV5-1 and TRBJ2-5, with D possibly being TRBD2 (5 bases). V lost 0 bases and J 11 bases, leaving 14 bases between the germline ends. This CDR3 region has 13 residues. Germline-derived CDR1 and CDR2 are SGHRS and YFSETQ. The CDR3 loop is CASSLDPPGEQYF. The CDR3 DNA reads as TGCGCCAGCAGCTTGGACCCGCCTGGGGAGCAGTACTTC. Full variable domain (missing parts from reference TRBV5-1 and TRBJ2-5): KAGVTQTPRYLIKTRGQQVTLSCSPISGHRSVSWYQQTPGQGLQFLFEYFSETQRNKGNFPGRFSGRQFSNSRSEMNVSTLELGDSALYLCASSLDPPGEQYFGPGTRLLVL.

In its sample, this clonotype was seen many times. The chain couples TRBV29-1 to TRBJ2-6; 12 positions match TRBD1. From germline, CDR1 is SQVTM and CDR2 ANQGSEA. The CDR3 extends over 15 amino acids. V lost 6 bases, J lost 3 bases, and 3 bases stayed unmatched. CDR3 sequence reads: CSVGTGGVGANVLTF. The CDR3 region has the DNA TGCAGCGTAGGGACAGGGGGCGTTGGGGCCAACGTCCTGACTTTC.

J is TRBJ2-1 and V is TRBV2, with a possible D match to TRBD2 (5 bases). This CDR3 spans 14 amino acids. The germline V gene has CDR1 SNHLY and CDR2 FYNNEI. V was shortened by 3 bases and J by 4 bases, with 10 bases between the two germline ends. In DNA form, the CDR3 reads TGTGCCAGCAGTGAGGAGGCTTCGTACAATGAGCAGTTCTTC. It translates to CASSEEASYNEQFF.

The chain couples TRBV12-3 or TRBV12-4 to TRBJ2-7; 7 nucleotides match TRBD1. This CDR3 spans 14 amino acids. Trimming took 5 bases from V and 5 from J; bases not matched to a gene: 9. The CDR3: CASSNPGQMNEQYF. CDR3 sequence (DNA): TGTGCCAGCAGTAATCCGGGACAGATGAACGAGCAGTACTTC.

The J gene is TRBJ2-3, the V gene TRBV10-3; D is perhaps TRBD1 (5 bases). Germline CDR1 ENHRY, CDR2 SYGVKD. Deletions cut 7 bases from V and 6 bases from J, with 11 bases between. There are 12 residues in the CDR3. CDR3 protein: CAIKQAEDTQYF. In DNA form, the CDR3 reads TGTGCCATCAAACAGGCGGAGGATACGCAGTATTTT.

This rearrangement joins TRBV2 to TRBJ2-3; 8 positions match TRBD2. Germline lookup yields CDR1 SNHLY and CDR2 FYNNEI. Unmatched junction bases numbered 11, after V lost 6 bases and J lost 0 bases. The CDR3 extends over 17 amino acids. CDR3: CASSHRGGGTSTDTQYF. DNA for the CDR3: TGTGCCAGCAGCCACCGGGGCGGGGGGACCAGCACAGATACGCAGTATTTT.

The V and J genes are TRBV7-9 and TRBJ1-2; D not resolved. CDR3 length: 14 amino acids. Germline V gene lookup returns CDR1 SEHNR and CDR2 FQNEAQ (reference sequence). Deletions cut 3 bases from V and 7 bases from J, with 15 bases between. The CDR3 bases are TGTGCCAGCAGCTTTGTTGGGCGGGGAGGTGGCTACACCTTC. Protein product: CASSFVGRGGGYTF. Full variable domain (outside the CDR3, taken from reference TRBV7-9 and TRBJ1-2): DTGVSQNPRHKITKRGQNVTFRCDPISEHNRLYWYRQTLGQGPEFLTYFQNEAQLEKSRLLSDRFSAERPKGSFSTLEIQRTEQGDSAMYLCASSFVGRGGGYTFGSGTRLTVV.

This clonotype was seen only a few times. CDR3 DNA: TGCGCCAGCAGCCAAGGGGCAGGGCAGAATGAAAAACTGTTTTTT. Translating gives CASSQGAGQNEKLFF. The chain joins TRBV4-1 to TRBJ1-4, with D possibly TRBD1 on 5 matching bases. CDR3 length equals 15 residues. V gave up 1 base and J gave up 5 bases, with 11 bases separating them. Germline V gene lookup returns CDR1 MGHRA and CDR2 YSYEKL.

Here the CDR3 reads CSARNGDRAGNTIYF. Written as DNA, the CDR3 is TGCAGTGCTAGAAACGGGGACAGGGCTGGAAACACCATATATTTT. The rearrangement uses TRBV20-1 and TRBJ1-3, with 9 bases aligning to TRBD1. Germline V CDR1 and CDR2: DFQATT, SNEGSKA (reference sequence). The CDR3 contains 15 residues. Trimming removed 2 bases from V and 2 bases from J; junction bases left unmatched: 4.

The chain is built from TRBV6-2 or TRBV6-3 and TRBJ2-7, with a possible D match to TRBD2 (5 bases). Germline V CDR1 and CDR2: MNHEY, SVGEGT. The V gene lost 5 bases and the J gene lost 6 bases, with 20 bases spanning the gap. The CDR3 is 15 amino acids. CDR3 sequence: CASSPTHGVRGEQYF. In nucleotides, the CDR3 is TGTGCCAGCAGTCCCACCCACGGGGTGCGAGGCGAGCAGTACTTC.

This clonotype came up many times. The chain couples TRBV12-3 or TRBV12-4 to TRBJ2-7; D might be TRBD1 (6 bases). The CDR3 consists of 12 residues. V lost 5 bases, J lost 7 bases, and 12 bases lay in between. DNA of the CDR3: TGTGCCAGCAGTACCCCAAGGGGGGAGCAGTACTTC. Protein: CASSTPRGEQYF.